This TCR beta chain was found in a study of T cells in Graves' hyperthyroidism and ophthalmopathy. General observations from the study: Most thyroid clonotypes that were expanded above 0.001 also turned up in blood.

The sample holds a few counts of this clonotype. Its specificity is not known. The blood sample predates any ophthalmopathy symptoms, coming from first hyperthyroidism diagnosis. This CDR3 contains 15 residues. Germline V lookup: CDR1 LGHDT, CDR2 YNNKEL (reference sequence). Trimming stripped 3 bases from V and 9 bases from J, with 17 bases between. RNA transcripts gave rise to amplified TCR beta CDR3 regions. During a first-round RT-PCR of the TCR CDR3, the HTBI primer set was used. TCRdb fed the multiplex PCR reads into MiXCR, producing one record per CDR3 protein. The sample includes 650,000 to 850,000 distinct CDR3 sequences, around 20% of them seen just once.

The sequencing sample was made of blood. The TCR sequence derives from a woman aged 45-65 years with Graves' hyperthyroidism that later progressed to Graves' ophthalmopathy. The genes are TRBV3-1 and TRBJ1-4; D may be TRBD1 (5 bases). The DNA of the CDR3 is TGTGCCAGCAGCCATGTCCCTAGGGGCCCTAAAAAACTGTTTTTT. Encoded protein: CASSHVPRGPKKLFF. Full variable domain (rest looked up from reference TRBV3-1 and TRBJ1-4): DTAVSQTPKYLVTQMGNDKSIKCEQNLGHDTMYWYKQDSKKFLKIMFSYNNKELIINETVPNRFSPKSPDKAHLNLHINSLELGDSAVYFCASSHVPRGPKKLFFGSGTQLSVL.